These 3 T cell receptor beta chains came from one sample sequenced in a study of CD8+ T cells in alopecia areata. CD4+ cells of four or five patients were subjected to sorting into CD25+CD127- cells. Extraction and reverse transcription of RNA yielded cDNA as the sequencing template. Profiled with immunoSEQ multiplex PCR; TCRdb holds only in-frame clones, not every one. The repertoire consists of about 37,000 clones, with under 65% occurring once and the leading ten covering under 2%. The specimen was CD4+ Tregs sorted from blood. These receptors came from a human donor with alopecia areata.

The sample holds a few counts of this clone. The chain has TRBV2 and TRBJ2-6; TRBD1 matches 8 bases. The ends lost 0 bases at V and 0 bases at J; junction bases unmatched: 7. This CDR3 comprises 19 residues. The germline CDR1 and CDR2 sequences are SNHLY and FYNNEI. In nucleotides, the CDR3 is TGTGCCAGCAGTGAAGCGCGAGGGACAGGACTCTCTGGGGCCAACGTCCTGACTTTC. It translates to CASSEARGTGLSGANVLTF. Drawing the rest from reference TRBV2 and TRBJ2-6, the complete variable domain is EPEVTQTPSHQVTQMGQEVILRCVPISNHLYFYWYRQILGQKVEFLVSFYNNEISEKSEIFDDQFSVERPDGSNFTLKIRSTKLEDSAMYFCASSEARGTGLSGANVLTFGAGSRLTVL.

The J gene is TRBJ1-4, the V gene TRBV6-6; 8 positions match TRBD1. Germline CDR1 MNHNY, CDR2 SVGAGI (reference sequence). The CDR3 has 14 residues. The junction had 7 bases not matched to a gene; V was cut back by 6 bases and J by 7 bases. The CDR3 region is CASSPDRVGEKLFF. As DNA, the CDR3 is TGTGCCAGCAGCCCGGACAGGGTGGGTGAAAAACTGTTTTTT.

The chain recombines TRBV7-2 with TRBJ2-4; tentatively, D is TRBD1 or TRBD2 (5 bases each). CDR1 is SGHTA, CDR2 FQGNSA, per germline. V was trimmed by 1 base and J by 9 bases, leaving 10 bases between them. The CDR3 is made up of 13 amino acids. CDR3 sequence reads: CASSLVGGRIQYF. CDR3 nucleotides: TGTGCCAGCAGCTTAGTTGGGGGTCGCATTCAGTACTTC.